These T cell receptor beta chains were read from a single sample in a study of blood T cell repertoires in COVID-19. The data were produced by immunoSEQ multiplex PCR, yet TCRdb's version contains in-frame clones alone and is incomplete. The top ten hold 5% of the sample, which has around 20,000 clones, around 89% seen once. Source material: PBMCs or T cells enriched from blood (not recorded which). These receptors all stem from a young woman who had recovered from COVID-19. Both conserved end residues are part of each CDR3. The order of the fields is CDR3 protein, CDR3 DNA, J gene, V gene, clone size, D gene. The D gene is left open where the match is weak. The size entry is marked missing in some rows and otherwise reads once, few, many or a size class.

CDR3aa: CASSSDSRNQPQHF; CDR3nt: TGTGCCAGCAGTTCGGACAGCCGCAATCAGCCCCAGCATTTT; j_gene: TRBJ1-5; v_gene: TRBV7-9; abundance: NA; d_gene: NA
CDR3aa: CASSMDRGRETQYF; CDR3nt: TGCGCCAGCAGCATGGACAGGGGACGGGAGACCCAGTACTTC; j_gene: TRBJ2-5; v_gene: TRBV5-1; abundance: NA; d_gene: TRBD1
CDR3aa: CASSQGASGGDTQYF; CDR3nt: TGTGCCAGCAGCCAAGGCGCTAGCGGGGGAGATACGCAGTATTTT; j_gene: TRBJ2-3; v_gene: TRBV3-1/TRBV3-2; abundance: NA; d_gene: TRBD2
CDR3aa: CASSEQGGVSEAFF; CDR3nt: TGTGCCAGCAGTGAACAGGGGGGCGTCAGTGAAGCTTTCTTT; j_gene: TRBJ1-1; v_gene: TRBV27; abundance: NA; d_gene: TRBD1
CDR3aa: CSARESYEQYF; CDR3nt: TGCAGTGCTAGGGAGAGCTACGAGCAGTACTTC; j_gene: TRBJ2-7; v_gene: TRBV20-1; abundance: NA; d_gene: NA
CDR3aa: CASSTLTGDSVNEQFF; CDR3nt: TGTGCCAGTAGTACCTTGACAGGGGACTCCGTGAATGAGCAGTTCTTC; j_gene: TRBJ2-1; v_gene: TRBV19; abundance: NA; d_gene: TRBD1
CDR3aa: CASSPTVLPIRNEQFF; CDR3nt: TGTGCCAGCAGCCCTACTGTGCTACCCATCAGGAATGAGCAGTTCTTC; j_gene: TRBJ2-1; v_gene: TRBV9; abundance: NA; d_gene: NA
CDR3aa: CASSQDWAPNTEAFF; CDR3nt: TGCGCCAGCAGCCAAGATTGGGCCCCGAACACTGAAGCTTTCTTT; j_gene: TRBJ1-1; v_gene: TRBV4-3; abundance: NA; d_gene: NA
CDR3aa: CASSLSPNTEAFF; CDR3nt: TGTGCCAGCAGCTTGTCTCCGAACACTGAAGCTTTCTTT; j_gene: TRBJ1-1; v_gene: TRBV5-4; abundance: NA; d_gene: NA
CDR3aa: CAWSVGTANEKLFF; CDR3nt: TGTGCCTGGAGTGTTGGGACAGCGAATGAAAAACTGTTTTTT; j_gene: TRBJ1-4; v_gene: TRBV30; abundance: NA; d_gene: TRBD1
CDR3aa: CASSSGGAEQYF; CDR3nt: TGTGCCAGCAGCTCAGGGGGAGCCGAGCAGTACTTC; j_gene: TRBJ2-7; v_gene: TRBV11-2; abundance: NA; d_gene: TRBD1
CDR3aa: CAWSSAGWTEAFF; CDR3nt: TGTGCCTGGAGTTCTGCGGGTTGGACTGAAGCTTTCTTT; j_gene: TRBJ1-1; v_gene: TRBV30; abundance: NA; d_gene: NA
CDR3aa: CASSLRWPLPGANVLTF; CDR3nt: TGTGCCAGCAGTTTAAGATGGCCTTTACCGGGGGCCAACGTCCTGACTTTC; j_gene: TRBJ2-6; v_gene: TRBV28; abundance: few; d_gene: NA
CDR3aa: CASSFLLNTEAFF; CDR3nt: TGTGCCAGCAGTTTTCTCCTGAACACTGAAGCTTTCTTT; j_gene: TRBJ1-1; v_gene: TRBV6-6; abundance: NA; d_gene: NA
CDR3aa: CASSQTGNYGYTF; CDR3nt: TGCGCCAGCAGTCAGACAGGAAACTATGGCTACACCTTC; j_gene: TRBJ1-2; v_gene: TRBV5-1; abundance: NA; d_gene: NA
CDR3aa: CASSFGRLSGTETQYF; CDR3nt: TGTGCCAGCAGCTTTGGTCGACTAAGTGGCACGGAGACCCAGTACTTC; j_gene: TRBJ2-5; v_gene: TRBV7-9; abundance: NA; d_gene: NA
CDR3aa: CASREQAYLRF; CDR3nt: TGTGCCAGCAGGGAACAGGCCTACTTGCGATTC; j_gene: TRBJ1-2; v_gene: TRBV2; abundance: NA; d_gene: NA
CDR3aa: CASSYGQVGELFF; CDR3nt: TGTGCCAGCAGTTACGGACAGGTCGGGGAGCTGTTTTTT; j_gene: TRBJ2-2; v_gene: TRBV6-6; abundance: NA; d_gene: TRBD1
CDR3aa: CASSSSHEAFF; CDR3nt: TGTGCCAGCAGCTCTAGTCATGAAGCTTTCTTT; j_gene: TRBJ1-1; v_gene: TRBV5-6; abundance: NA; d_gene: NA
CDR3aa: CASSAIDRNYGYTF; CDR3nt: TGCGCCAGCAGTGCGATAGACAGGAACTATGGCTACACCTTC; j_gene: TRBJ1-2; v_gene: TRBV10-1; abundance: few; d_gene: NA
CDR3aa: CATSERDRGRSDTQYF; CDR3nt: TGTGCCACCAGTGAACGGGACAGGGGGCGGTCAGATACGCAGTATTTT; j_gene: TRBJ2-3; v_gene: TRBV24-1; abundance: NA; d_gene: TRBD1
CDR3aa: CASSQDGTGGIGGYTF; CDR3nt: TGTGCCAGCAGCCAAGATGGAACAGGGGGCATAGGTGGCTACACCTTC; j_gene: TRBJ1-2; v_gene: TRBV14; abundance: once; d_gene: TRBD1
CDR3aa: CASNGQGAYEQYF; CDR3nt: TGTGCCAGCAACGGCCAGGGGGCCTACGAGCAGTACTTC; j_gene: TRBJ2-7; v_gene: TRBV5-5; abundance: few; d_gene: TRBD1
CDR3aa: CASNAQGANYGYTF; CDR3nt: TGCGCCAGCAACGCTCAGGGTGCCAACTATGGCTACACCTTC; j_gene: TRBJ1-2; v_gene: TRBV5-1; abundance: NA; d_gene: NA
CDR3aa: CASSAETGAAYNEQFF; CDR3nt: TGTGCCAGCAGTGCAGAGACAGGGGCTGCCTACAATGAGCAGTTCTTC; j_gene: TRBJ2-1; v_gene: TRBV6-4; abundance: NA; d_gene: TRBD1
CDR3aa: CAWSVGGNTEAFF; CDR3nt: TGTGCCTGGAGTGTAGGAGGGAACACTGAAGCTTTCTTT; j_gene: TRBJ1-1; v_gene: TRBV30; abundance: few; d_gene: NA
CDR3aa: CASSPRTGAGETQYF; CDR3nt: TGTGCCAGCTCACCGAGGACAGGGGCGGGGGAGACCCAGTACTTC; j_gene: TRBJ2-5; v_gene: TRBV18; abundance: NA; d_gene: TRBD1
CDR3aa: CASSLEGVSYNEQFF; CDR3nt: TGTGCCAGCAGCTTGGAGGGGGTTTCCTACAATGAGCAGTTCTTC; j_gene: TRBJ2-1; v_gene: TRBV5-5; abundance: NA; d_gene: NA
CDR3aa: CASSLDPGANYGYTF; CDR3nt: TGTGCCAGCAGCTTAGATCCGGGGGCTAACTATGGCTACACCTTC; j_gene: TRBJ1-2; v_gene: TRBV7-2; abundance: NA; d_gene: NA
CDR3aa: CASSTPGTANSPLHF; CDR3nt: TGCGCCAGCAGCACCCCCGGGACTGCTAATTCACCCCTCCACTTT; j_gene: TRBJ1-6; v_gene: TRBV4-3; abundance: NA; d_gene: NA
CDR3aa: CASSLGRVASGRNEQFF; CDR3nt: TGTGCCAGCAGCCTAGGCCGTGTTGCTAGCGGGCGAAATGAGCAGTTCTTC; j_gene: TRBJ2-1; v_gene: TRBV7-3; abundance: NA; d_gene: TRBD2
CDR3aa: CASTPSGSSYEQYF; CDR3nt: TGTGCCAGTACACCTAGTGGGAGCTCCTACGAGCAGTACTTC; j_gene: TRBJ2-7; v_gene: TRBV19; abundance: NA; d_gene: NA
CDR3aa: CASSYEATGTEAFF; CDR3nt: TGTGCCAGCAGTTACGAGGCCACGGGGACTGAAGCTTTCTTT; j_gene: TRBJ1-1; v_gene: TRBV6-5; abundance: NA; d_gene: NA
CDR3aa: CASRSDSGTEAFF; CDR3nt: TGTGCAAGTCGCTCGGACAGCGGCACTGAAGCTTTCTTT; j_gene: TRBJ1-1; v_gene: TRBV12-2; abundance: NA; d_gene: NA
CDR3aa: CASSPQPTDNYGYTF; CDR3nt: TGTGCCAGCAGCCCCCAACCGACAGACAACTATGGCTACACCTTC; j_gene: TRBJ1-2; v_gene: TRBV7-9; abundance: NA; d_gene: NA
CDR3aa: CASSQVGQGNEKLFF; CDR3nt: TGCGCCAGCAGCCAAGTGGGACAGGGGAATGAAAAACTGTTTTTT; j_gene: TRBJ1-4; v_gene: TRBV4-3; abundance: NA; d_gene: TRBD1
CDR3aa: CASSPHRGFDEQFF; CDR3nt: TGTGCCAGCAGCCCCCACAGGGGTTTTGATGAGCAGTTCTTC; j_gene: TRBJ2-1; v_gene: TRBV7-3; abundance: NA; d_gene: TRBD1
CDR3aa: CASSGRTALGTEAFF; CDR3nt: TGTGCCAGCAGCGGGAGGACGGCCCTGGGCACTGAAGCTTTCTTT; j_gene: TRBJ1-1; v_gene: TRBV13; abundance: once; d_gene: NA
CDR3aa: CASSLITGGDGELFF; CDR3nt: TGTGCCAGCAGCTTAATAACAGGGGGGGACGGGGAGCTGTTTTTT; j_gene: TRBJ2-2; v_gene: TRBV7-2; abundance: NA; d_gene: NA
CDR3aa: CASGITRGYTF; CDR3nt: TGTGCTAGTGGGATTACAAGAGGCTACACCTTC; j_gene: TRBJ1-2; v_gene: TRBV12-5; abundance: NA; d_gene: NA
CDR3aa: CASSQDLQGTAGNTIYF; CDR3nt: TGCGCCAGCAGCCAGGACCTCCAGGGTACGGCTGGAAACACCATATATTTT; j_gene: TRBJ1-3; v_gene: TRBV4-3; abundance: once; d_gene: NA
CDR3aa: CASSKHPGSSNEKLFF; CDR3nt: TGTGCCAGCAGCAAACACCCCGGGAGCTCAAATGAAAAACTGTTTTTT; j_gene: TRBJ1-4; v_gene: TRBV21-1; abundance: NA; d_gene: NA
CDR3aa: CASSLLGQGTNEQFF; CDR3nt: TGTGCCAGCAGCTTATTGGGACAGGGGACGAATGAGCAGTTCTTC; j_gene: TRBJ2-1; v_gene: TRBV7-2; abundance: few; d_gene: TRBD1
CDR3aa: CASSDQGDEQFF; CDR3nt: TGTGCCAGCAGTGACCAGGGGGATGAGCAGTTCTTC; j_gene: TRBJ2-1; v_gene: TRBV6-4; abundance: NA; d_gene: TRBD1
CDR3aa: CASSFTYEQYF; CDR3nt: TGTGCCAGCAGCTTCACCTACGAGCAGTACTTC; j_gene: TRBJ2-7; v_gene: TRBV7-9; abundance: NA; d_gene: NA
CDR3aa: CASSPRESSYNEQFF; CDR3nt: TGTGCCAGCTCACCAAGAGAGAGCTCCTACAATGAGCAGTTCTTC; j_gene: TRBJ2-1; v_gene: TRBV18; abundance: NA; d_gene: NA
CDR3aa: CASSEGRGREQPQHF; CDR3nt: TGTGCCAGCAGTGAAGGCAGGGGAAGGGAACAGCCCCAGCATTTT; j_gene: TRBJ1-5; v_gene: TRBV2; abundance: NA; d_gene: NA
CDR3aa: CASSELRGSRDEQYF; CDR3nt: TGTGCCAGCAGTGAATTAAGAGGCTCACGCGACGAGCAGTACTTC; j_gene: TRBJ2-7; v_gene: TRBV25-1; abundance: NA; d_gene: NA
CDR3aa: CASSPSSGGAFYNEQFF; CDR3nt: TGTGCCAGCAGCCCCTCTAGCGGGGGGGCGTTTTACAATGAGCAGTTCTTC; j_gene: TRBJ2-1; v_gene: TRBV3-1/TRBV3-2; abundance: NA; d_gene: TRBD2
CDR3aa: CASSMRAGDQPQHF; CDR3nt: TGTGCCAGTAGTATGAGGGCGGGGGATCAGCCCCAGCATTTT; j_gene: TRBJ1-5; v_gene: TRBV19; abundance: NA; d_gene: NA
CDR3aa: CAISSTDRGSIPNQPQHF; CDR3nt: TGTGCCATCAGTTCCACCGACAGGGGCTCTATCCCCAATCAGCCCCAGCATTTT; j_gene: TRBJ1-5; v_gene: TRBV10-3; abundance: NA; d_gene: TRBD1
CDR3aa: CASSLQGSGNTIYF; CDR3nt: TGTGCCAGCAGTCTACAGGGTTCTGGAAACACCATATATTTT; j_gene: TRBJ1-3; v_gene: TRBV28; abundance: once; d_gene: NA
CDR3aa: CASSQTTGPYEQYF; CDR3nt: TGCGCCAGCAGCCAAACGACAGGTCCCTACGAGCAGTACTTC; j_gene: TRBJ2-7; v_gene: TRBV4-3; abundance: NA; d_gene: NA
CDR3aa: CASSQDGFSSAREGYTF; CDR3nt: TGTGCCAGCAGCCAAGATGGTTTTTCCTCCGCTCGGGAGGGCTACACCTTC; j_gene: TRBJ1-2; v_gene: TRBV3-1/TRBV3-2; abundance: NA; d_gene: NA
CDR3aa: CAWSVWTGFEETQYF; CDR3nt: TGTGCCTGGAGTGTTTGGACAGGGTTCGAAGAGACCCAGTACTTC; j_gene: TRBJ2-5; v_gene: TRBV30; abundance: once; d_gene: TRBD1
CDR3aa: CASSPKISGILGANVLTF; CDR3nt: TGTGCCAGCAGCCCGAAGATATCGGGAATACTGGGGGCCAACGTCCTGACTTTC; j_gene: TRBJ2-6; v_gene: TRBV3-1/TRBV3-2; abundance: NA; d_gene: NA
CDR3aa: CASSRQGRIYEQYF; CDR3nt: TGTGCCAGTAGTAGACAGGGACGCATCTACGAGCAGTACTTC; j_gene: TRBJ2-7; v_gene: TRBV19; abundance: NA; d_gene: TRBD1
CDR3aa: CASSNPQGSNYGYTF; CDR3nt: TGTGCCAGTAGCAATCCGCAGGGTTCTAACTATGGCTACACCTTC; j_gene: TRBJ1-2; v_gene: TRBV19; abundance: NA; d_gene: NA